The 16 T cell receptor beta chains given below trace back to one sample, sequenced in a study of T-cell memory formation after mild COVID-19. Via MiXCR, TCRdb re-called the 5' RACE reads, giving one row per CDR3 protein. This table holds fewer than 450,000 distinct CDR3 sequences, more than 20% found once. The source material was PBMCs or a T cell subset sorted from them (not recorded which). The source is an adult woman who had mild COVID-19 (a few samples of this study predate the infection). Cell type and time point are not known.

This chain links TRBV20-1 with TRBJ2-5, with 8 bases fitting TRBD2. V shed 6 bases, J shed 5 bases, and the junction held 17 bases outside the gene matches. This CDR3 spans 16 amino acids. Germline V gene lookup returns CDR1 DFQATT and CDR2 SNEGSKA (reference sequence). The CDR3 DNA follows: TGCAGTGCCACCGGCGAACTAGCGGTCGAAGCGGAGACCCAGTACTTC. It codes for CSATGELAVEAETQYF.

V is TRBV11-3 and J is TRBJ1-2; D remains unclear. Trimming pared 5 bases from V and 3 bases from J, leaving 19 bases between. Germline values: CDR1 SGHNT, CDR2 YENEEA. This CDR3 region has 16 residues. CDR3 sequence: CASSPQGRGSHYGYTF. CDR3 DNA: TGTGCCAGCAGCCCCCAAGGGCGAGGGTCTCACTATGGCTACACCTTC. The variable domain in full, with the rest retrieved from reference TRBV11-3 and TRBJ1-2, is EAGVVQSPRYKIIEKKQPVAFWCNPISGHNTLYWYLQNLGQGPELLIRYENEEAVDDSQLPKDRFSAERLKGVDSTLKIQPAELGDSAVYLCASSPQGRGSHYGYTFGSGTRLTVV.

The rearrangement uses TRBV28 and TRBJ1-1; no reliable D call. V dropped 4 bases and J dropped 1 base, with 16 bases sitting between them. The CDR3 has 16 amino acids. Germline CDR1 and CDR2: MDHEN and SYDVKM. The CDR3: CASSSSNGVRNTEAFF. CDR3 sequence (DNA): TGTGCCAGCAGTTCGTCAAACGGAGTCAGGAACACTGAAGCTTTCTTT.

V is TRBV28 and J is TRBJ2-2; D might be TRBD1 (5 bases). There are 16 residues in the CDR3. V lost 1 base to trimming and J lost 3 bases, with 12 bases between them. CDR1 and CDR2 from the germline V gene are MDHEN and SYDVKM. The CDR3 DNA reads TGTGCCAGCAGTTTATATCCAAGGGGATACACCGGGGAGCTGTTTTTT. Translation gives CASSLYPRGYTGELFF.

The chain couples TRBV27 to TRBJ2-3, with TRBD2 as a possible D gene (6 bases). Germline V gene data show CDR1 as MNHEY and CDR2 as SMNVEV (reference sequence). The CDR3 sequence is 18 residues long. The germline V and J ends were trimmed by 5 bases and 1 base, with 22 bases remaining between them. This CDR3 reads CASSRPPGLSYRTDTQYF. The CDR3 bases are TGTGCCAGCAGTCGCCCTCCGGGACTTTCGTACCGCACAGATACGCAGTATTTT.

The rearrangement joins TRBV3-1 to TRBJ2-2; TRBD2 matches 7 bases. The CDR3 is made up of 16 amino acids. The V and J ends lost 1 base and 6 bases, in that order; junction bases with no gene match: 8. In germline, CDR1 is LGHDT, CDR2 YNNKEL (reference sequence). The CDR3 DNA sequence: TGTGCCAGCAGCCAAGCAAGACGGGGGAGGGCCGGGGAGCTGTTTTTT. Protein product: CASSQARRGRAGELFF.

The V call is TRBV5-1, the J call TRBJ1-2, with D maybe TRBD1 (6 bases). V lost 0 bases and J lost 5, with 11 bases in between. Germline assignment: CDR1 SGHRS and CDR2 YFSETQ. The CDR3 loop spans 14 amino acids. The CDR3 nucleotides read TGCGCCAGCAGCTTGGCCCGGCAGGGGTATGGCTACACCTTC. Translation: CASSLARQGYGYTF. Filled out from reference TRBV5-1 and TRBJ1-2, the complete variable domain reads KAGVTQTPRYLIKTRGQQVTLSCSPISGHRSVSWYQQTPGQGLQFLFEYFSETQRNKGNFPGRFSGRQFSNSRSEMNVSTLELGDSALYLCASSLARQGYGYTFGSGTRLTVV.

This clonotype was seen only a few times. J is TRBJ2-3 and V is TRBV10-3; tentatively, D is TRBD1 or TRBD2 (5 bases each). Trimming shortened V by 6 bases and J by 0 bases, and 25 bases separated the two germline ends. Germline values: CDR1 ENHRY, CDR2 SYGVKD. CDR3 size: 19 residues. The chain's CDR3 is CAIRGRAGPFISSTDTQYF. The CDR3 nucleotides read TGTGCCATCAGGGGACGCGCAGGCCCCTTTATTTCTAGCACAGATACGCAGTATTTT.

In this sample, this clonotype turned up a few times. This rearrangement joins TRBV12-3 or TRBV12-4 to TRBJ1-5; D is undetermined. Trimming removed 3 bases at V and 4 bases at J, with 10 bases between. This CDR3 has 14 amino acids. The CDR3 nucleotides read TGTGCCAGCAGTTTTAACACAGTGAATCAGCCCCAGCATTTT. This codes for CASSFNTVNQPQHF.

J is TRBJ2-1 and V is TRBV6-6, with TRBD2 matching 13 bases. The V gene end was trimmed by 6 bases and the J gene end by 8 bases; junction bases not matched to a gene: 4. The germline gives CDR1 MNHNY, CDR2 SVGAGI (reference sequence). CDR3 length equals 14 residues. The CDR3 DNA is TGTGCCAGCAGAACTAGCGGGAGGGCCCATGAGCAGTTCTTC. Amino acid sequence: CASRTSGRAHEQFF.

The chain employs TRBV24-1 and TRBJ2-6, with D perhaps assigned TRBD1 or TRBD2 (5 bases each). V was pared by 0 bases and J by 8 bases, with 10 bases between. The CDR3 is 15 residues long. CDR1 and CDR2 from the germline V gene are KGHDR and SFDVKD. This chain's CDR3 is CATSDLQEGTNVLTF. DNA of the CDR3: TGTGCCACCAGTGATTTGCAAGAGGGGACCAACGTCCTGACTTTC.

The chain carries TRBV12-3 or TRBV12-4 and TRBJ1-1, with D hard to call. V dropped 6 bases and J dropped 6 bases, with 14 bases sitting between them. This CDR3 region has 13 residues. The CDR3 region has the DNA TGTGCCAGCAGAAAGAACATGGCCCCTGAAGCTTTCTTT. Translation: CASRKNMAPEAFF.

A word on this clonotype: It may be a read error: a sequence one base away is much more abundant. The rearrangement joins TRBV12-3 or TRBV12-4 to TRBJ1-1, with D hard to call. This CDR3 spans 12 amino acids. Between the trimmed V and J ends, which lost 7 bases and 1 base, there was a span of 7 bases. For the CDR3, the DNA is TGTGCCAGCACCTGGGGGAACACTGAAGCTTTCTTT. Translated, it gives CASTWGNTEAFF.

This clonotype was picked up a small number of times. This chain joins TRBV3-1 and TRBJ1-5, with TRBD1 matching 7 bases. Germline V gives CDR1 LGHDT, CDR2 YNNKEL (reference sequence). V lost 2 bases and J lost 6; bases outside the gene matches: 10. The length of the CDR3 is 16 residues. DNA for the CDR3: TGTGCCAGCAGCCAAAATCCGACAGGGAATAGTCAGCCCCAGCATTTT. It yields the protein CASSQNPTGNSQPQHF.

V gene TRBV6-2 or TRBV6-3 combines with J gene TRBJ2-7, with TRBD2 as a possible D gene (6 bases). With 7 bases removed from V and 3 bases from J, the gap between germline ends came to 19 bases. The CDR3 contains 15 residues. Germline V lookup: CDR1 MNHEY, CDR2 SVGEGT. As DNA, the CDR3 is TGTGCCAGCATCACTCGGGCAGCGGGTAGCTACGAGCAGTACTTC. Translating it yields CASITRAAGSYEQYF.

This chain links TRBV2 with TRBJ2-2; a weak D match, TRBD1 (5 bases). The CDR3 spans 14 residues. V gave up 3 bases and J gave up 4 bases, with 9 bases separating them. Germline V gene lookup returns CDR1 SNHLY and CDR2 FYNNEI. The CDR3 is CASSDERGTGELFF. CDR3 nucleotides: TGTGCCAGCAGTGACGAAAGGGGCACCGGGGAGCTGTTTTTT.